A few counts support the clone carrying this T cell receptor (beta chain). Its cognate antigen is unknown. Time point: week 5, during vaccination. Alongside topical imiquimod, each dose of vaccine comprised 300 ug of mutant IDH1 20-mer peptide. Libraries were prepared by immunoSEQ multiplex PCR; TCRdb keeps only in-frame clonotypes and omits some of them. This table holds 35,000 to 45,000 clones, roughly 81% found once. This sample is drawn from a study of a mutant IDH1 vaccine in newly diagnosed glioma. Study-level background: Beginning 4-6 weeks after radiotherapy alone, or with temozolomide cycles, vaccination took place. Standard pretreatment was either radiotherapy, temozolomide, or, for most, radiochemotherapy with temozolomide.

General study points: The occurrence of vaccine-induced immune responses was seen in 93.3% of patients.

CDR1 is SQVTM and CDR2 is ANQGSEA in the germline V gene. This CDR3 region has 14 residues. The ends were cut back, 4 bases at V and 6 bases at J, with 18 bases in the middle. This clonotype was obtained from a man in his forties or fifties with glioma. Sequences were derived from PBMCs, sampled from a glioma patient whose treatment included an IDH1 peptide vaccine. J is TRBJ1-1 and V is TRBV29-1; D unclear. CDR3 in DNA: TGCAGCGTTGGAGCGGGCCAACTGAGTTCTGAAGCTTTCTTT. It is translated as CSVGAGQLSSEAFF.